This T cell receptor beta chain was documented in a study of cytotoxic CD8 clonotypes in ibrutinib-treated CLL. On the study more broadly: Partial responses totalled about 24 and complete responses 2; after median around 74 months, around 14 remained remitted and roughly twelve progressed. Following treatment for a median around 13 months, range 6 to 36, response samples were then taken.

Produced via immunoSEQ multiplex PCR; TCRdb's table is partial and in-frame only. The sample holds about 80,000 clones, about 76% seen once. Investigators sourced 1.5 to 2.5 micrograms of genomic DNA from cryopreserved PBMCs for TCR beta libraries. The CDR3 sequence is 15 residues long. Trimming shortened V by 3 bases and J by 0 bases, and 11 bases separated the two germline ends. Germline V gene lookup returns CDR1 ENHRY and CDR2 SYGVKD. The source of this sequence is a human donor with chronic lymphocytic leukemia. The sequencing here drew on PBMCs, taken after 12 months of ibrutinib treatment. The gene calls are TRBV10-3 and TRBJ1-2; no clear D. The CDR3 loop reads CAISEQWVANYGYTF. The CDR3 region has the DNA TGTGCCATCAGTGAACAGTGGGTCGCTAACTATGGCTACACCTTC.